Below, 14 T cell receptor beta chains from the same sample are listed, as sequenced in a study of cytotoxic CD8 clonotypes in ibrutinib-treated CLL. Assay used: immunoSEQ multiplex PCR; TCRdb lists only in-frame clones, some missing. The sample yields about 25,000 clones, roughly 69% seen once. Sequencing used PBMCs, obtained at disease progression, from a patient treated with ibrutinib. All receptors derive from a human donor with chronic lymphocytic leukemia.

The V and J genes are TRBV7-9 and TRBJ2-2; D remains unclear. V lost 3 bases, J lost 0 bases, and 8 bases lay in between. The V gene's germline CDR1 is SEHNR and CDR2 FQNEAQ (reference sequence). CDR3 length: 15 amino acids. CDR3 protein: CASSFKATNTGELFF. CDR3 in DNA: TGTGCCAGCAGCTTCAAGGCCACGAACACCGGGGAGCTGTTTTTT.

This chain connects TRBV14 to TRBJ2-7, with 8 bases lining up with TRBD1. After removal of 4 bases from V and 0 bases from J, the junction contained 11 bases not matched to a gene. The germline gives CDR1 SGHDN, CDR2 FVKESK. The CDR3 spans 17 residues. The CDR3 DNA sequence: TGTGCCAGCAGCCGGATTGCGACAGGGGCTAGCTCCTACGAGCAGTACTTC. This translates into CASSRIATGASSYEQYF.

The chain uses TRBV30 and TRBJ1-2; D not resolved. V was shortened by 2 bases and J by 4 bases, with 8 bases between the two germline ends. In germline, CDR1 is GTSNPN, CDR2 SVGIG (reference sequence). CDR3 length: 12 residues. The CDR3 nucleotides are TGTGCCTGGAGTCTCCCGGGCTATGGCTACACCTTC. This sequence encodes CAWSLPGYGYTF. The variable domain in full, completed from reference TRBV30 and TRBJ1-2, reads SQTIHQWPATLVQPVGSPLSLECTVEGTSNPNLYWYRQAAGRGLQLLFYSVGIGQISSEVPQNLSASRPQDRQFILSSKKLLLSDSGFYLCAWSLPGYGYTFGSGTRLTVV.

The chain joins TRBV9 to TRBJ2-3; D uncertain. The germline V gene has CDR1 SGDLS and CDR2 YYNGEE. Trimming shortened V by 1 base and J by 1 base, and 7 bases separated the two germline ends. There are 14 residues in the CDR3. CDR3 amino acids: CASSVIGGTDTQYF. Here the CDR3 DNA reads TGTGCCAGCAGCGTAATCGGTGGCACAGATACGCAGTATTTT.

The V and J genes are TRBV6-5 and TRBJ1-1, with D hard to call. The CDR3 is made up of 13 amino acids. Trimming cost V 2 bases and J 0 bases, with 4 bases left between them. The germline V gene encodes CDR1 MNHEY and CDR2 SVGAGI. CDR3 sequence (DNA): TGTGCCAGCAGTTACCGGCTGAACACTGAAGCTTTCTTT. It specifies CASSYRLNTEAFF.

The rearrangement uses TRBV9 and TRBJ1-1; D unclear. CDR3 length equals 14 residues. Germline CDR1 reads SGDLS; CDR2 reads YYNGEE. Trimming pared 3 bases from V and 3 bases from J, leaving 12 bases between. CDR3 sequence (DNA): TGTGCCAGCAGCGCCACGGGCGAGGACACTGAAGCTTTCTTT. This gives the protein CASSATGEDTEAFF.

The V gene is TRBV16, the J gene TRBJ1-2; D uncertain. The CDR3 is made up of 15 amino acids. Germline CDR1 reads KGHSY; CDR2 reads FQNENV. The ends were cut back, 0 bases at V and 7 bases at J, with 15 bases in the middle. The CDR3 coding sequence is TGTGCCAGCAGCCAATCCCGCCAGGCTAAGGGTGGCTACACCTTC. It codes for CASSQSRQAKGGYTF.

The chain has TRBV7-9 and TRBJ2-7, with D perhaps being TRBD1 or TRBD2 (5 bases each). Trimming took off 4 bases at V and 2 bases at J, with 12 bases between the two ends. Germline V gene lookup returns CDR1 SEHNR and CDR2 FQNEAQ (reference sequence). CDR3 length equals 14 residues. The CDR3 loop reads CASSSGTFTYEQYF. The CDR3 DNA reads TGTGCCAGCAGCTCCGGGACGTTTACCTACGAGCAGTACTTC.

V is TRBV7-9 and J is TRBJ2-2; D call uncertain. Trimming pared 1 base from V and 8 bases from J, leaving 2 bases between. The CDR3 has 11 residues. The germline V gene encodes CDR1 SEHNR and CDR2 FQNEAQ (reference sequence). CDR3 nucleotide sequence: TGTGCCAGCAGCTTAGTGGGGGAGCTGTTTTTT. This codes for CASSLVGELFF.

This clone was recorded only once. The rearrangement uses TRBV7-9 and TRBJ1-6; D is undetermined. Germline V gene data show CDR1 as SEHNR and CDR2 as FQNEAQ (reference sequence). This CDR3 is built from 13 residues. V was trimmed by 3 bases and J by 6 bases, leaving 6 bases between them. This CDR3 is CASSFDPNSPLHF. The CDR3 DNA is TGTGCCAGCAGCTTCGATCCTAATTCACCCCTCCACTTT.

The CDR3 DNA reads as TGTGCCAGCAGCTCGACTACAGATACGCAGTATTTT. Translated, it gives CASSSTTDTQYF. The chain has TRBV7-8 and TRBJ2-3; D is unresolved. CDR1 and CDR2 (germline): SGHVS, FQNEAQ. The length of the CDR3 is 12 residues. The ends were cut back, 4 bases at V and 3 bases at J, with 5 bases in the middle.

The CDR3 DNA sequence: TGCGCCAGCAGCCAAGACACGAGGGCCGGTGAAGCTTTCTTT. Translating gives CASSQDTRAGEAFF. The chain carries TRBV4-3 and TRBJ1-1; D gene ambiguous. CDR1 and CDR2 (germline): LGHNA, YSLEER. Trimming shortened V by 0 bases and J by 7 bases, and 12 bases separated the two germline ends. The CDR3 has 14 amino acids.

This clone is categorized as large (0.1 to 1%). The CDR3 here is CASRLAGTYEQYF. Written as DNA, the CDR3 is TGTGCCAGTCGACTAGCGGGGACCTACGAGCAGTACTTC. V gene TRBV19 combines with J gene TRBJ2-7; TRBD2 aligns across 11 bases. The CDR3 runs 13 residues. The V segment lost 8 bases and the J segment 2 bases; nucleotides outside the gene matches: 2. Germline V gene sequence: CDR1 LNHDA, CDR2 SQIVND (reference sequence).

The rearrangement joins TRBV5-1 to TRBJ2-7; D not certain. Trimming stripped 3 bases from V and 3 bases from J, with 4 bases between. This CDR3 has 11 residues. Germline V gene lookup returns CDR1 SGHRS and CDR2 YFSETQ. CDR3 sequence: CASSSFYEQYF. The CDR3, as DNA: TGCGCCAGCAGCTCATTCTACGAGCAGTACTTC.